The source of this T cell receptor beta chain is a study of cytomegalovirus exposure and HLA in healthy donors. Nominal health characterized the donors when sampled, though unrecorded immune exposures were likely. Primers included in the PCR were 60 Vbeta and 13 Jbeta primers. Profiling relied on immunoSEQ multiplex PCR, and the TCRdb table lists in-frame clones only, not all of them. The sample holds roughly 120,000 clones; more than 75% are singletons and the top ten take approximately 3.9%. The CDR3 is made up of 15 amino acids. Per germline, CDR1 SGDLS and CDR2 YYNGEE. The V gene lost 4 bases and the J gene lost 4 bases, with 14 bases spanning the gap.

The specimen was PBMCs. This clonotype was obtained from a man aged 35 to 55 in good health and CMV-seronegative. J is TRBJ2-2 and V is TRBV9; possible D gene TRBD2, 5 bases. CDR3 region: CASSPAFAGTGELFF. Written as DNA, the CDR3 is TGTGCCAGCAGCCCAGCTTTTGCGGGCACCGGGGAGCTGTTTTTT.